These T cell receptor beta chains were read from a single sample in a study of blood T cell repertoires in COVID-19. Method: immunoSEQ multiplex PCR; TCRdb's copy keeps in-frame clones and lacks some. The repertoire includes a few hundred thousand clones, just over 85% of them detected once, and almost 4.5% sits in the top ten. The sample taken for sequencing was peripheral blood. These receptor sequences come from a man aged 45-65 years with acute or convalescent COVID-19. The CDR3 runs from the conserved cysteine through the conserved F or W. The order of the fields is D gene, V gene, J gene, clone size, CDR3 DNA, CDR3 protein. A D gene is named only where the DNA matches it firmly. Clone size, where shown, is once, few, many, or a class for clones that have expanded.

>.|TRBV19|TRBJ1-6|.
TGTGCCAGTAGTATCCAAGATCTTGGGCAAGGCTCACCCCTCCACTTT
CASSIQDLGQGSPLHF
>.|TRBV11-2|TRBJ2-5|once
TGTGCCAGCAGCCTTAGAGAGACCCAGTACTTC
CASSLRETQYF
>TRBD2|TRBV9|TRBJ2-1|.
TGTGCCAGCAGCGCTGCCGGGACTAGCTCCTACAATGAGCAGTTCTTC
CASSAAGTSSYNEQFF
>.|TRBV7-2|TRBJ1-1|.
TGTGCCAGCAGCTTAGCCCCGACTCAGAACACTGAAGCTTTCTTT
CASSLAPTQNTEAFF
>TRBD1|TRBV2|TRBJ1-2|.
TGTGCCAGCAGGGGACAGGGGGCAAACTATGGCTACACCTTC
CASRGQGANYGYTF
>TRBD2|TRBV5-1|TRBJ2-3|few
TGCGCCAGCAGCCCGGGAGGTACCCACACAGATACGCAGTATTTT
CASSPGGTHTDTQYF
>.|TRBV12-3/TRBV12-4|TRBJ2-7|.
TGTGCCAGCAGTCTCGGGGTTCCCTACGAGCAGTACTTC
CASSLGVPYEQYF
>.|TRBV5-1|TRBJ1-4|.
TGCGCCAGCAGCCTGGACCGGGGGACTCGACTGTTTTTT
CASSLDRGTRLFF
>TRBD1|TRBV18|TRBJ2-7|.
TGTGCCAGCTCAAAGGGACAGGGCCCCGGGTACGCCCACGAGCAGTACTTC
CASSKGQGPGYAHEQYF
>TRBD1|TRBV12-5|TRBJ1-1|.
TGTGCTAGTGGTTTGGGGGGCAGGGGGCTAACCGTGAACACTGAAGCTTTCTTT
CASGLGGRGLTVNTEAFF
>.|TRBV19|TRBJ2-2|.
TGTGCCAGTAGTCTCACGGGGGCCGGGGAGCTGTTTTTT
CASSLTGAGELFF
>.|TRBV9|TRBJ1-6|.
TGTGCCAGCAGCGTATCGGACAAGTATTCACCCCTCCACTTT
CASSVSDKYSPLHF
>.|TRBV10-1|TRBJ1-1|.
TGCGCCAGCAGTGACGGACAGAACACTGAAGCTTTCTTT
CASSDGQNTEAFF
>.|TRBV3-1/TRBV3-2|TRBJ2-4|.
TGTGCCAGCAGCCCGGACTTACAAAACATTCAGTACTTC
CASSPDLQNIQYF
>.|TRBV6-5|TRBJ1-6|.
TGTGCCAGCAGCTACTCCCCGAATTCACCCCTCCACTTT
CASSYSPNSPLHF
>.|TRBV19|TRBJ1-1|once
TGTGCCAGTAATCCCAATCAGGGGACTGAAGCTTTCTTT
CASNPNQGTEAFF
>TRBD2|TRBV5-4|TRBJ2-5|few
TGTGCCAGCAGCCCGGGCGGGGGGCAAGAGACCCAGTACTTC
CASSPGGGQETQYF
>TRBD1|TRBV3-1/TRBV3-2|TRBJ2-4|.
TGTGCCAGCAGCCAAGAAGGGTTAGGGACAGGACTAGCCAAAAACATTCAGTACTTC
CASSQEGLGTGLAKNIQYF
>.|TRBV18|TRBJ2-1|.
TGTGCCAGCTCACCACCCCTCCTAGGTCAGAGCTACAATGAGCAGTTCTTC
CASSPPLLGQSYNEQFF
>.|TRBV18|TRBJ1-1|.
TGTGCCAGCTCACCAAACAGGGATCATACTGAAGCTTTCTTT
CASSPNRDHTEAFF
>.|TRBV6-5|TRBJ1-3|.
TGTGCCAGCAGTTTAGGGGCTCGGAACACCATATATTTT
CASSLGARNTIYF
>TRBD1|TRBV6-5|TRBJ2-5|once
TGTGCCAGCAGTTACTCGGGGAACAGGGGAGAGACCCAGTACTTC
CASSYSGNRGETQYF
>.|TRBV3-1/TRBV3-2|TRBJ2-1|.
TGTGCCAGCAGCCAGGGGTCGTATAGCGGATTTAATGAGCAGTTCTTC
CASSQGSYSGFNEQFF
>.|TRBV7-9|TRBJ2-7|.
TGTGCCAGCAGCTCCGGACAGAGCTACGAGCAGTACTTC
CASSSGQSYEQYF
>.|TRBV7-6|TRBJ2-5|.
TGTGCCAGCAGCCCAGTCGAAGAGACCCAGTACTTC
CASSPVEETQYF
>.|TRBV6-6|TRBJ1-5|few
TGTGCCAGCAGTCCTAGAGGGACATCTGTTAGCAATCAGCCCCAGCATTTT
CASSPRGTSVSNQPQHF
>.|TRBV7-9|TRBJ1-1|.
TGTGCCAGCAGCTTAGTTGGGGGGGAAGCTTTCTTT
CASSLVGGEAFF